The rows below give T cell receptor beta chains drawn from one sample of a study of T cells in Graves' hyperthyroidism and ophthalmopathy. One entry per CDR3 protein results from TCRdb running MiXCR on the multiplex PCR reads. Of about 290,000 distinct CDR3 sequences in the sample, roughly 15% were seen once. Sequenced sample: blood. The receptors stem from a woman in her thirties with Graves' hyperthyroidism that later progressed to Graves' ophthalmopathy. Both conserved end residues are part of each CDR3. A D gene is named only where the DNA matches it firmly.

TRBV15 | . | CATTLGGDQPQHF
TRBV20-1 | . | CSASRQTGTNVKLFF
TRBV20-1 | TRBD2 | CSARTSGRDNEQFF
TRBV19 | . | CASSIAALPGNEQFF
TRBV6-2/TRBV6-3 | TRBD2 | CASSYGGTSGPFTDTQYF
TRBV20-1 | . | CSARGPTDTQYF
TRBV3-1 | TRBD2 | CASSESGTSGSNEQFF
TRBV28 | TRBD2 | CASTPWRGYEQYF
TRBV30 | . | CAWSGPGAGHGYTF
TRBV6-1 | . | CASSEQEGLTPGANVLTF
TRBV7-9 | TRBD2 | CASSPGTKGDNEQFF
TRBV14 | TRBD2 | CASSHLTGLADQETQYF
TRBV20-1 | . | CSAQSFYEQYF
TRBV30 | TRBD1 | CAWSVGDRNQPQHF
TRBV19 | . | CASSMGLQQETQYF
TRBV18 | . | CASSLTAFYSGNTIYF
TRBV11-2 | TRBD2 | CASSLALSSGTPRPYEQYF
TRBV7-2 | TRBD2 | CACFSGGTDTQYF
TRBV28 | . | CASSDYYEQYF
TRBV7-9 | . | CASSTMTQGVFGANVLTF
TRBV4-3 | TRBD1 | CASSPTRDSYSGNTIYF
TRBV30 | TRBD1 | CAWSFGTARLDTQYF
TRBV5-8 | . | CASRGTGFGNQPQHF
TRBV5-5 | . | CASSPGPGANYGYTF
TRBV29-1 | . | CSFRDARYKNIQYF
TRBV2 | . | CASSELRGNLDYGYTF
TRBV7-2 | TRBD1 | CASSAWDREGVDEQFF
TRBV24-1 | TRBD2 | CATSDWRLAGVNEQFF
TRBV6-6 | . | CASSYYPVGVSFDTGELFF
TRBV3-1 | . | CASSQAAGEAFF
TRBV20-1 | . | CSARLGGGSETQYF
TRBV28 | TRBD1 | CASSPPGQGDTEAFF
TRBV6-2/TRBV6-3 | . | CASSYMPDQVTKNIQYF
TRBV28 | . | CASREFVRQQTQYF
TRBV27 | . | CASSLSSRVASTDTQYF
TRBV12-3/TRBV12-4 | TRBD2 | CASSLLLAGVEEQYF
TRBV4-3 | . | CASSQDLIVDSLNTEAFF
TRBV20-1 | TRBD2 | CSARPSGRAWNEQFF
TRBV3-1 | . | CASSSRDSNEQFF
TRBV6-5 | . | CASSYSKNRNTIYF